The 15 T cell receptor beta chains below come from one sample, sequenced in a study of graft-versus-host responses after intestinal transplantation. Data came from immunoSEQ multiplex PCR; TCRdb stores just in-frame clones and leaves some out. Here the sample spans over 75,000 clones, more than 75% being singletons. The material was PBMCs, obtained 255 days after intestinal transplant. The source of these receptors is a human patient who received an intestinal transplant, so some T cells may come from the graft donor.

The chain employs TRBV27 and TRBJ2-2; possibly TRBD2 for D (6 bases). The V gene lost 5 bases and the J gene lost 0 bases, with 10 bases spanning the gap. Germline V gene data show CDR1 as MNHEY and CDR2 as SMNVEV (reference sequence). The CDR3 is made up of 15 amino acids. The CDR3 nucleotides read TGTGCCAGCAGTAGCGGGCGTGCGAACACCGGGGAGCTGTTTTTT. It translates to CASSSGRANTGELFF.

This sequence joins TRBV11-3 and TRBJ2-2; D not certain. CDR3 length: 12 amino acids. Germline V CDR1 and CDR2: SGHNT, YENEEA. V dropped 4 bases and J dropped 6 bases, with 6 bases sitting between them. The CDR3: CASSWGSGELFF. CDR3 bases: TGTGCCAGCAGCTGGGGTTCCGGGGAGCTGTTTTTT.

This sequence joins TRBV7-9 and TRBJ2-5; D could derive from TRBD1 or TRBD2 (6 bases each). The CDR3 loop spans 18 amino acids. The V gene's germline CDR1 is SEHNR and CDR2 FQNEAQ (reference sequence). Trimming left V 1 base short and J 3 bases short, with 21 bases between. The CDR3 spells CASSLGLLRGAQKETQYF. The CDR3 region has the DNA TGTGCCAGCAGCTTAGGTCTGCTAAGGGGGGCACAGAAAGAGACCCAGTACTTC.

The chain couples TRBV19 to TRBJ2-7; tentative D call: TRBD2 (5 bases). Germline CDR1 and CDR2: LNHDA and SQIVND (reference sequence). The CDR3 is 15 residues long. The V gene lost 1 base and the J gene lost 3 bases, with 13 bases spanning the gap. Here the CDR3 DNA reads TGTGCCAGTAGTATAGCGCTAGCTAGAGGCTACGAGCAGTACTTC. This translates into CASSIALARGYEQYF.

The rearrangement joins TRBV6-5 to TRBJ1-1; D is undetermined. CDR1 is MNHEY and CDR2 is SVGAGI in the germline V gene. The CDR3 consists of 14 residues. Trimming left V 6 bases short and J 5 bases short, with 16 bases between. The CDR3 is CASRNAAGITEAFF. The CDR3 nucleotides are TGTGCCAGCAGAAACGCGGCAGGCATTACTGAAGCTTTCTTT.

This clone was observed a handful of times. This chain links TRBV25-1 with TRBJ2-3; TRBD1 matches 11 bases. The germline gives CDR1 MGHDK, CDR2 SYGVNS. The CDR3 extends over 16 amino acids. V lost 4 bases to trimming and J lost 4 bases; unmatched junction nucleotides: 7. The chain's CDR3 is CASSARDRGIPDTQYF. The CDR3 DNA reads TGTGCCAGCAGTGCCCGGGACAGGGGGATACCAGATACGCAGTATTTT.

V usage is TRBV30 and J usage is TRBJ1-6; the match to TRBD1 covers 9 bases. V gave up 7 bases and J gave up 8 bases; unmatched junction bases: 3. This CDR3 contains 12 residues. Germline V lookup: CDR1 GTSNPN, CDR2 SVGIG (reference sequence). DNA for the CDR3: TGTGCCTTGGGACAGGGCTATTCACCCCTCCACTTT. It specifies CALGQGYSPLHF. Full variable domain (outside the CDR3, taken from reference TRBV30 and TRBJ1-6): SQTIHQWPATLVQPVGSPLSLECTVEGTSNPNLYWYRQAAGRGLQLLFYSVGIGQISSEVPQNLSASRPQDRQFILSSKKLLLSDSGFYLCALGQGYSPLHFGNGTRLTVT.

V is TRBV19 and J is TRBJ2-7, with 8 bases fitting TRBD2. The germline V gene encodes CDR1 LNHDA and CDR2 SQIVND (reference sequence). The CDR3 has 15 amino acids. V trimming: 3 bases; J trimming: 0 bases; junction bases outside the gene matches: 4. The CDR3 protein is CASSIAAGGSYEQYF. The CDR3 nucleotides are TGTGCCAGTAGTATTGCCGCGGGAGGCTCCTACGAGCAGTACTTC.

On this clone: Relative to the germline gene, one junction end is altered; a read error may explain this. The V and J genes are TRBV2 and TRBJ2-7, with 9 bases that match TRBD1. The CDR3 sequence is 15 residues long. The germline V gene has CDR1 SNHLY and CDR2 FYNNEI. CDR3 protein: CASSEGTGSYYEQYF. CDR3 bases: TGTGCCAGCAGCGAAGGGACAGGGTCCTACTACGAGCAGTACTTC.

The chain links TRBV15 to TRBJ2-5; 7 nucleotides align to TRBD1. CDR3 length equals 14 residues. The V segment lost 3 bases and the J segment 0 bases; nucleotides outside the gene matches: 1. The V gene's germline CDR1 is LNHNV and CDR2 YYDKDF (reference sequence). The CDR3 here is CATSRGQYQETQYF. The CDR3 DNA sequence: TGTGCCACCAGCAGGGGACAGTACCAAGAGACCCAGTACTTC.

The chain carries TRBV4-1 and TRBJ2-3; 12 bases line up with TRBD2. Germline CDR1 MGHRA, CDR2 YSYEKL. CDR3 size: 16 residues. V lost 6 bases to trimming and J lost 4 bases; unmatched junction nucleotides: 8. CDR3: CASSPSGGANSDTQYF. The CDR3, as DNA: TGCGCCAGCAGTCCTAGCGGGGGGGCCAACTCAGATACGCAGTATTTT.

CDR3 in DNA: TGCAGCGTTGTAGCAGGCACAGATACGCAGTATTTT. Amino acid sequence: CSVVAGTDTQYF. V usage is TRBV29-1 and J usage is TRBJ2-3; D remains ambiguous. CDR3 length: 12 residues. CDR1 SQVTM and CDR2 ANQGSEA come from the germline V gene. The germline V and J ends were trimmed by 4 bases and 1 base, with 6 bases remaining between them.

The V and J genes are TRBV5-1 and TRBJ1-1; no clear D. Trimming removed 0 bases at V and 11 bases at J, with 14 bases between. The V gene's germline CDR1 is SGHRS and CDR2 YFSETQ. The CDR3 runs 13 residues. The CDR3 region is CASSLGLGYGAFF. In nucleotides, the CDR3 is TGCGCCAGCAGCTTGGGTTTGGGGTATGGGGCTTTCTTT.

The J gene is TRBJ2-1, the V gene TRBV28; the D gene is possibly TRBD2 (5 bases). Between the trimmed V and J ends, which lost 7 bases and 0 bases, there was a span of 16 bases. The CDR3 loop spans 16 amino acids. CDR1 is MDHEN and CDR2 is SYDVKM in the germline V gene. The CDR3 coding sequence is TGTGCCAGCATGAGGGTTAAAGGAATCTCCTACAATGAGCAGTTCTTC. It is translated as CASMRVKGISYNEQFF. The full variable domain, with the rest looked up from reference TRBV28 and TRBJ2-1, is DVKVTQSSRYLVKRTGEKVFLECVQDMDHENMFWYRQDPGLGLRLIYFSYDVKMKEKGDIPEGYSVSREKKERFSLILESASTNQTSMYLCASMRVKGISYNEQFFGPGTRLTVL.

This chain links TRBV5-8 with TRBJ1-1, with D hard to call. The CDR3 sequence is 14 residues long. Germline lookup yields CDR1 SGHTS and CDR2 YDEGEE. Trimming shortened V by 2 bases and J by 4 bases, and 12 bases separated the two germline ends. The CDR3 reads CASSFEAGSTEAFF. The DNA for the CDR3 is TGTGCCAGCAGCTTTGAGGCTGGGAGCACTGAAGCTTTCTTT.